The TCR beta chain under discussion was sequenced for a study of Ad26.COV2.S vaccination and SARS-CoV-2 variants. Described treatment: some 19 received Ad26.COV2.S at low or high dose, single or two shots; about 5 received placebo; per-sample allocation not given. All samples were drawn on day 63, counting from the first vaccine or placebo injection. Trimming removed 2 bases from V and 2 bases from J, with 19 bases in between. There are 17 residues in the CDR3. Germline loops: CDR1 SGHAT, CDR2 FQNNGV. Profiled with immunoSEQ multiplex PCR; TCRdb holds only in-frame clones, not every one. This table has about 480,000 clones, roughly 85% appearing once.

Sequences were derived from peripheral blood, sampled in a trial of Ad26.COV2.S vaccine versus placebo. This sequence originates from a person between 18 and 59 years old who received the Ad26.COV2.S COVID-19 vaccine or a placebo. The gene calls are TRBV11-2 and TRBJ2-7; tentative D call: TRBD2 (6 bases). The CDR3 spells CASSLWLAQSLAYEQYF. Here the CDR3 DNA reads TGTGCCAGCAGCTTATGGCTAGCGCAAAGTTTAGCCTACGAGCAGTACTTC.